These 25 T cell receptor beta chains were all obtained from the same sample, sequenced in a study of T cell responses to AZD1222 COVID-19 vaccine. Sequencing used immunoSEQ multiplex PCR; TCRdb keeps in-frame clones, though not all of them. The sample lists about 190,000 clones; approximately 92% were seen once. The sample consisted of peripheral blood, taken on day 0 of AZD1222 vaccination. All receptors derive from an adult in good health.

The chain links TRBV7-2 to TRBJ1-3; maybe TRBD1 (6 bases). CDR1 is SGHTA and CDR2 is FQGNSA in the germline V gene. The CDR3 is made up of 18 amino acids. Trimming cost V 6 bases and J 3 bases, with 24 bases left between them. Here the CDR3 DNA reads TGTGCCAGCAGACTACGTCCATCGAGGGGGATCTTTGGAAACACCATATATTTT. It yields the protein CASRLRPSRGIFGNTIYF. Looking up the rest from reference TRBV7-2 and TRBJ1-3 gives the full variable domain: GAGVSQSPSNKVTEKGKDVELRCDPISGHTALYWYRQSLGQGLEFLIYFQGNSAPDKSGLPSDRFSAERTGGSVSTLTIQRTQQEDSAVYLCASRLRPSRGIFGNTIYFGEGSWLTVV.

The chain couples TRBV23-1 to TRBJ2-4, with D unclear. TRBV23-1 is classed as an ORF, of uncertain function. The CDR3 is 13 residues long. V lost 2 bases, J lost 15 bases, and 17 bases lay in between. The CDR3: CASSQTLTGERYF. For the CDR3, the DNA is TGCGCCAGCAGTCAAACACTCACCGGTGAACGGTACTTC.

The rearrangement uses TRBV7-9 and TRBJ1-5; 10 positions agree with TRBD1. CDR1 and CDR2 from the germline V gene are SEHNR and FQNEAQ (reference sequence). There are 15 residues in the CDR3. Unmatched junction bases numbered 5, after V lost 5 bases and J lost 4 bases. The CDR3 here is CASSPTGGGNQPQHF. The CDR3 DNA reads as TGTGCCAGCAGCCCGACAGGGGGCGGTAATCAGCCCCAGCATTTT. Full variable domain (outside the CDR3, taken from reference TRBV7-9 and TRBJ1-5): DTGVSQNPRHKITKRGQNVTFRCDPISEHNRLYWYRQTLGQGPEFLTYFQNEAQLEKSRLLSDRFSAERPKGSFSTLEIQRTEQGDSAMYLCASSPTGGGNQPQHFGDGTRLSIL.

This chain connects TRBV24-1 to TRBJ1-2, with a possible D match to TRBD1 (6 bases). Trimming took 2 bases from V and 5 from J, leaving 11 bases between them. Germline V gene data show CDR1 as KGHDR and CDR2 as SFDVKD. The CDR3 covers 14 residues. The CDR3 loop reads CATSDSQGWYGYTF. In nucleotides, the CDR3 is TGTGCCACCAGTGATTCACAGGGATGGTATGGCTACACCTTC.

CDR3 region: CASSLIGLADTDTQYF. In DNA, the CDR3 is TGTGCCAGCAGTTTAATCGGGCTAGCGGACACAGATACGCAGTATTTT. The chain joins TRBV27 to TRBJ2-3; 7 nucleotides align to TRBD2. Unmatched junction bases numbered 7, after V lost 2 bases and J lost 2 bases. The CDR3 consists of 16 residues. Germline lookup yields CDR1 MNHEY and CDR2 SMNVEV (reference sequence).

This chain uses TRBV19 with TRBJ2-6; D gene ambiguous. The CDR3 totals 15 residues. V dropped 7 bases and J dropped 2 bases, with 12 bases sitting between them. The germline V gene encodes CDR1 LNHDA and CDR2 SQIVND (reference sequence). The chain's CDR3 is CASISRVAGANVLTF. CDR3 nucleotide sequence: TGTGCCAGTATCTCTCGGGTGGCTGGGGCCAACGTCCTGACTTTC.

This rearrangement joins TRBV7-2 to TRBJ1-5; D gene unclear. The V end was cut by 5 bases, the J end by 7 bases, with 9 bases between. Germline V gives CDR1 SGHTA, CDR2 FQGNSA. This CDR3 is 12 amino acids long. The DNA of the CDR3 is TGTGCCAGCAGCATCGGACCGCAGCCCCAGCATTTT. Its protein is CASSIGPQPQHF.

This sequence joins TRBV19 and TRBJ1-5, with D unclear. The V end lost 3 bases, the J end lost 3 bases, and 9 bases lay between the germline ends. Germline lookup yields CDR1 LNHDA and CDR2 SQIVND (reference sequence). CDR3 length: 14 amino acids. The CDR3 DNA is TGTGCCAGTAGTATTAGGGATACCAATCAGCCCCAGCATTTT. Its translation: CASSIRDTNQPQHF.

The rearrangement uses TRBV19 and TRBJ1-1; TRBD1 aligns across 9 bases. V was pared by 0 bases and J by 0 bases, with 8 bases of the junction left unmatched. The CDR3 has 18 residues. From germline, CDR1 is LNHDA and CDR2 SQIVND (reference sequence). As DNA, the CDR3 is TGTGCCAGTAGTATAGAGGGACAGGGATGGGGTTTGAACACTGAAGCTTTCTTT. Amino acid sequence: CASSIEGQGWGLNTEAFF.

V gene TRBV2 combines with J gene TRBJ1-5; D is undetermined. The CDR3 is 14 residues long. Trimming cost V 3 bases and J 0 bases, with 6 bases left between them. From germline, CDR1 is SNHLY and CDR2 FYNNEI. This chain's CDR3 is CASSEMDSNQPQHF. In DNA, the CDR3 is TGTGCCAGCAGTGAGATGGATAGCAATCAGCCCCAGCATTTT.

The chain joins TRBV5-1 to TRBJ2-3, with D tentatively TRBD1 (6 bases). Trimming left V 1 base short and J 4 bases short, with 13 bases between. CDR3 length: 15 residues. Germline V gives CDR1 SGHRS, CDR2 YFSETQ. CDR3 coding DNA: TGCGCCAGCAGCTTGCAGGGGCGCGTTTCAGATACGCAGTATTTT. This codes for CASSLQGRVSDTQYF.

The chain is built from TRBV5-1 and TRBJ2-1; tentatively, D is TRBD2 (6 bases). V gave up 0 bases and J gave up 7 bases, with 14 bases separating them. The CDR3 runs to 15 residues. Germline CDR1 SGHRS, CDR2 YFSETQ. The DNA of the CDR3 is TGCGCCAGCAGCTTGGGGGACTCGACCTCAAATGAGCAGTTCTTC. Its translation: CASSLGDSTSNEQFF.

The CDR3 sequence is CASSGWTSGGAAYNEQFF. The CDR3 DNA reads TGTGCCAGCAGTGGGTGGACTAGCGGGGGGGCCGCCTACAATGAGCAGTTCTTC. V gene TRBV6-1 combines with J gene TRBJ2-1; 15 bases agree with TRBD2. Germline V gives CDR1 MNHNS, CDR2 SASEGT. This CDR3 has 18 amino acids. V trimming: 4 bases; J trimming: 2 bases; junction bases outside the gene matches: 6.

The CDR3 DNA is TGTGCCAGTTCAGAGGGGGCGCCCACTGAAGCTTTCTTT. It is translated as CASSEGAPTEAFF. This chain connects TRBV7-9 to TRBJ1-1; 7 positions match TRBD1. The CDR3 length is 13 residues. The germline CDR1 and CDR2 sequences are SEHNR and FQNEAQ (reference sequence). The J segment lost 4 bases and the V segment lost 9 bases, leaving 8 bases of the junction unmatched. Combining the CDR3 with reference TRBV7-9 and TRBJ1-1 gives the whole variable domain DTGVSQNPRHKITKRGQNVTFRCDPISEHNRLYWYRQTLGQGPEFLTYFQNEAQLEKSRLLSDRFSAERPKGSFSTLEIQRTEQGDSAMYLCASSEGAPTEAFFGQGTRLTVV.

The V call is TRBV6-5, the J call TRBJ1-1; D not resolved. CDR1 and CDR2 (germline): MNHEY, SVGAGI. CDR3 size: 13 residues. Trimming left V 8 bases short and J 0 bases short, with 10 bases between. The DNA for the CDR3 is TGTGCCAGCGGAGGACGTTTGAACACTGAAGCTTTCTTT. Translation gives CASGGRLNTEAFF.

V gene TRBV3-1 (or the pseudogene TRBV3-2) combines with J gene TRBJ1-6, with no clear D. Between the trimmed V and J ends, which lost 5 bases and 5 bases, there was a span of 13 bases. There are 15 residues in the CDR3. Germline V CDR1 and CDR2: LGHDT, YNNKEL (reference sequence). CDR3 loop: CASSARTENNSPLHF. In DNA, the CDR3 is TGTGCCAGCAGCGCTCGGACGGAAAATAATTCACCCCTCCACTTT.

The chain uses TRBV3-1 (or the pseudogene TRBV3-2) and TRBJ1-2, with 9 bases aligning to TRBD1. V shed 0 bases, J shed 6 bases, and the junction held 8 bases outside the gene matches. Looked up from germline, CDR1 is LGHDT and CDR2 is YNNKEL (reference sequence). The CDR3 loop spans 16 amino acids. CDR3 residues: CASSQEATGGADGYTF. The DNA for the CDR3 is TGTGCCAGCAGCCAAGAGGCAACAGGGGGCGCGGATGGCTACACCTTC.

The chain is built from TRBV6-1 and TRBJ1-6; D remains ambiguous. The CDR3 is 13 amino acids. Germline V lookup: CDR1 MNHNS, CDR2 SASEGT. V was shortened by 2 bases and J by 11 bases, with 10 bases between the two germline ends. The CDR3 region has the DNA TGTGCCAGCAGTGAATGGGCGCGAGCACCCCTCCACTTT. As protein: CASSEWARAPLHF.

The rearrangement uses TRBV19 and TRBJ1-4; D is ambiguous. Trimming took 4 bases from V and 6 from J, leaving 18 bases between them. The germline V gene encodes CDR1 LNHDA and CDR2 SQIVND (reference sequence). This CDR3 is 16 amino acids long. The CDR3 sequence: CASSTEDLSLDEKLFF. The CDR3 DNA sequence: TGTGCCAGTAGTACCGAGGATCTATCTTTGGATGAAAAACTGTTTTTT.

This chain connects TRBV23-1 to TRBJ2-7, with D unresolved. TRBV23-1 is annotated as an ORF whose role is uncertain. This CDR3 is 11 amino acids long. The ends were cut back, 4 bases at V and 4 bases at J, with 5 bases in the middle. The CDR3 nucleotides read TGCGCCAGCAGTCGCCTTTACGAGCAGTACTTC. Translation gives CASSRLYEQYF.

The chain is built from TRBV2 and TRBJ1-6, with D perhaps TRBD1 (5 bases). The germline V gene has CDR1 SNHLY and CDR2 FYNNEI. V dropped 7 bases and J dropped 11 bases, with 18 bases sitting between them. This CDR3 has 14 amino acids. The DNA for the CDR3 is TGTGCCAGCACCCAAGGGGCAGTAGGGACACCCCTCCACTTT. Translation: CASTQGAVGTPLHF.

V gene TRBV25-1 combines with J gene TRBJ2-7; 8 positions agree with TRBD1. The CDR3 consists of 15 residues. With V trimmed by 7 bases and J by 6 bases, 14 bases remained unmatched. Germline V gene data show CDR1 as MGHDK and CDR2 as SYGVNS. CDR3 DNA: TGTGCCAGCACGGACGGACAGGGAGGATGGCGCGAGCAGTACTTC. Encoded protein: CASTDGQGGWREQYF.

This clone was observed a handful of times. The sample carries other DNA sequences with the same CDR3. This chain connects TRBV18 to TRBJ1-5; TRBD1 agrees at 8 bases. Germline V gives CDR1 KGHSH, CDR2 LQKENI. This CDR3 has 14 residues. V was pared by 6 bases and J by 4 bases, with 5 bases of the junction left unmatched. The CDR3 region is CASSPGTGNQPQHF. DNA for the CDR3: TGTGCCAGCTCTCCCGGGACAGGTAATCAGCCCCAGCATTTT.

The J gene is TRBJ1-4, the V gene TRBV10-1; D unresolved. CDR1 is WNHNN, CDR2 SYGVQD, per germline (reference sequence). The CDR3 runs to 14 residues. Trimming took off 0 bases at V and 8 bases at J, with 10 bases between the two ends. In nucleotides, the CDR3 is TGCGCCAGCAGTGAGTCGGTCCGTCGGGAAAAACTGTTTTTT. Amino acids: CASSESVRREKLFF.

The chain is built from TRBV6-6 and TRBJ1-5, with 8 bases lining up with TRBD1. This CDR3 comprises 16 residues. Germline V gene lookup returns CDR1 MNHNY and CDR2 SVGAGI (reference sequence). J was trimmed by 1 base and V by 7 bases; bases with no gene match: 9. CDR3: CASTDRGWGSNQPQHF. The CDR3 region has the DNA TGTGCCAGCACCGACAGGGGATGGGGGAGCAATCAGCCCCAGCATTTT.